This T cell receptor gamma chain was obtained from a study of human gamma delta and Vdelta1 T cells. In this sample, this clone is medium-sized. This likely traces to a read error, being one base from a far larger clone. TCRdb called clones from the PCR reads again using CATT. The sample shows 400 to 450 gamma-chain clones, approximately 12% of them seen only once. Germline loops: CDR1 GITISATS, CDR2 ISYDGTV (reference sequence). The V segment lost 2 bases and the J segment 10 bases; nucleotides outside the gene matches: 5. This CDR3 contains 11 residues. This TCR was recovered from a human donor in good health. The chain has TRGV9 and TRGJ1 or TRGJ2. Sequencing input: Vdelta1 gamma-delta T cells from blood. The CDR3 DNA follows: TGTGCCTTGTGGGAGGGCCGAAAGAAACTCTTT. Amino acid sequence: CALWEGRKKLF.